This entry concerns a single T cell receptor beta chain. Original data processing: How many nucleated cells were present was estimated from reference gene primer amplification. Repertoires were generated with immunoSEQ multiplex PCR, while TCRdb's copy carries only in-frame clones and drops some. V and J calls and clone size are given by that table; D and trimming were obtained from the DNA. This table has 300,000 to 400,000 clones, about 83% appearing once. The data stem from a study of blood T cell repertoires in COVID-19. Study details: Collection of acute and convalescent COVID-19 samples took place in the United States, Italy and Spain. Sources were T cells, B-cell-depleted T cells, or PBMCs; the material itself was cDNA or gDNA.

V lost 2 bases, J lost 3 bases, and 5 bases lay in between. This CDR3 region has 12 residues. Source material: peripheral blood. This sequence originates from a young man with active or convalescent COVID-19. J is TRBJ2-7 and V is TRBV12-3 or TRBV12-4; D call uncertain. The CDR3 sequence: CASSLQRYEQYF. The CDR3 DNA sequence: TGTGCCAGCAGTTTACAGCGCTACGAGCAGTACTTC.